This is a list of T cell receptor beta chains from one sample in a study of cytomegalovirus exposure and HLA in healthy donors. Profiling relied on immunoSEQ multiplex PCR, and the TCRdb table lists in-frame clones only, not all of them. The data contain 95,000 to 120,000 clones, nearly 97% of them singletons. Material: PBMCs. These receptors originate from a woman younger than 30 in good health and CMV-seronegative. Each CDR3 is given with its conserved first and last residue. A D gene is named only where the DNA matches it firmly. Clone size appears in some rows only: once, few, many, or a class for an expanded clone.

TRBJ2-7 . TRBD1 TRBV19 CASSPGQGAYEQYF TGTGCCAGTAGCCCGGGACAGGGGGCGTACGAGCAGTACTTC
TRBJ2-1 . TRBD1 TRBV7-7 CASSLEGGPYNEQFF TGTGCCAGCAGCTTAGAAGGGGGCCCCTACAATGAGCAGTTCTTC
TRBJ1-4 once . TRBV5-4 CASSLLIGEKLFF TGTGCCAGCAGCTTACTCATCGGTGAAAAACTGTTTTTT
TRBJ2-3 . TRBD2 TRBV7-3 CASSAAGGSDTQYF TGTGCCAGCAGCGCAGCGGGGGGGTCGGATACGCAGTATTTT
TRBJ1-4 . TRBD1 TRBV4-2 CASSQGDRATNEKLFF TGTGCCAGCAGCCAAGGAGACAGGGCCACTAATGAAAAACTGTTTTTT
TRBJ2-1 . TRBD2 TRBV5-1 CASSTMTSGGAWDEQFF TGCGCCAGCAGCACAATGACTAGCGGGGGGGCCTGGGATGAGCAGTTCTTC
TRBJ2-3 . TRBD2 TRBV7-8 CASSVLAGALTDTQYF TGTGCCAGCAGCGTATTAGCGGGAGCCCTCACAGATACGCAGTATTTT
TRBJ2-5 . TRBD2 TRBV19 CASSSARGWETQYF TGTGCCAGTTCCTCCGCGCGGGGGTGGGAGACCCAGTACTTC
TRBJ1-2 . . TRBV6-1 CASNAGRYGYTF TGTGCCAGCAATGCGGGGAGGTATGGCTACACCTTC
TRBJ1-1 . . TRBV5-6 CASNDKMNTEAFF TGTGCCAGCAACGACAAGATGAACACTGAAGCTTTCTTT
TRBJ1-5 . . TRBV19 CASTPLDSSNQPQHF TGTGCCAGTACCCCATTGGACAGTAGCAATCAGCCCCAGCATTTT
TRBJ2-2 . TRBD1 TRBV28 CASTDGQGDTGELFF TGTGCCAGCACCGACGGACAGGGTGACACCGGGGAGCTGTTTTTT
TRBJ2-7 . . TRBV7-2 CASSLGGPSYEQYF TGTGCCAGCAGCTTGGGGGGGCCTTCCTACGAGCAGTACTTC
TRBJ1-2 . TRBD1 TRBV28 CASTHGGQPSFYGYTF TGTGCCAGCACCCACGGGGGACAGCCTTCTTTCTATGGCTACACCTTC